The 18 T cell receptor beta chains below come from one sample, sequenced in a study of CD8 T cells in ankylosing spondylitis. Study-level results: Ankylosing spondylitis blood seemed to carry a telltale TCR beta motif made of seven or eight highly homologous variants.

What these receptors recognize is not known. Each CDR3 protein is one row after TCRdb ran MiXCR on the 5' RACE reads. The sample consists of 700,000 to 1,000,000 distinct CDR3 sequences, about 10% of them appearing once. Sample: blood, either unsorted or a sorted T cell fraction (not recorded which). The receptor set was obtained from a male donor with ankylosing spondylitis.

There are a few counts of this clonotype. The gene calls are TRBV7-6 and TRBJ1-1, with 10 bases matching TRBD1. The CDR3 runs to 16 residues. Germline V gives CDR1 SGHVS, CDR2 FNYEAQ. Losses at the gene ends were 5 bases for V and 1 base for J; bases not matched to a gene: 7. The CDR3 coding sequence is TGTGCCAGCAGCCATGGGACAGGGGAGGAGAACACTGAAGCTTTCTTT. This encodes CASSHGTGEENTEAFF.

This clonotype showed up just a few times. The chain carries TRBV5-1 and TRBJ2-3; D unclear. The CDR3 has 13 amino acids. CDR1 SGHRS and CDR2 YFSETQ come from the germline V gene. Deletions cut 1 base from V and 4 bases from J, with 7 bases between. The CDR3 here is CASSLPAADTQYF. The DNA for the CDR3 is TGCGCCAGCAGCTTGCCGGCAGCAGATACGCAGTATTTT.

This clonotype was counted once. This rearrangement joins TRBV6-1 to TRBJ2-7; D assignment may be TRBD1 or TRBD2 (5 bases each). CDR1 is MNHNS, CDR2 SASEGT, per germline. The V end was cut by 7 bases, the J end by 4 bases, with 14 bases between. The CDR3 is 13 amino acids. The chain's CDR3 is CASKPGPSYEQYF. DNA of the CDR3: TGTGCCAGCAAACCGGGACCAAGTTACGAGCAGTACTTC.

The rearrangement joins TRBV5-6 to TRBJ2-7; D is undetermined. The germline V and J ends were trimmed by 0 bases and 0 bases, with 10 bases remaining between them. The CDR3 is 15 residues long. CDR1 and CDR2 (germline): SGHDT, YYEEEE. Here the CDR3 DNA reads TGTGCCAGCAGCTTGGGGCCCCTCGGCTCCTACGAGCAGTACTTC. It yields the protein CASSLGPLGSYEQYF. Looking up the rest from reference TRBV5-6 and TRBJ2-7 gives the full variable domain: DAGVTQSPTHLIKTRGQQVTLRCSPKSGHDTVSWYQQALGQGPQFIFQYYEEEERQRGNFPDRFSGHQFPNYSSELNVNALLLGDSALYLCASSLGPLGSYEQYFGPGTRLTVT.

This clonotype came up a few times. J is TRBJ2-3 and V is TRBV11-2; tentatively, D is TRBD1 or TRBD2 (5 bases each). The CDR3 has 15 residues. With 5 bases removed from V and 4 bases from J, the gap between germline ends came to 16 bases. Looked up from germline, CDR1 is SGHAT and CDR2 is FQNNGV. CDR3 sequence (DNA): TGTGCCAGCAGCCCAGAGGGGTTTTCGCCAGATACGCAGTATTTT. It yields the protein CASSPEGFSPDTQYF.

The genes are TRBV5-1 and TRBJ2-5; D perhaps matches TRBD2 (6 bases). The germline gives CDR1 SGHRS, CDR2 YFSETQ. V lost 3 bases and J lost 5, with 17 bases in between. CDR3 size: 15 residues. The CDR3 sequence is CASSSGDSQGETQYF. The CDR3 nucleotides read TGCGCCAGCAGCTCCGGGGACTCACAAGGGGAGACCCAGTACTTC. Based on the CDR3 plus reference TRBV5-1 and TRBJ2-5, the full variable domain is KAGVTQTPRYLIKTRGQQVTLSCSPISGHRSVSWYQQTPGQGLQFLFEYFSETQRNKGNFPGRFSGRQFSNSRSEMNVSTLELGDSALYLCASSSGDSQGETQYFGPGTRLLVL.

CDR3 residues: CSARVTGTVYNEQFF. The DNA of the CDR3 is TGCAGTGCTAGAGTAACCGGGACAGTCTACAATGAGCAGTTCTTC. The chain joins TRBV20-1 to TRBJ2-1; 7 nucleotides agree with TRBD1. There are 15 residues in the CDR3. The J segment lost 3 bases and the V segment lost 1 base, leaving 6 bases of the junction unmatched. CDR1 and CDR2 (germline): DFQATT, SNEGSKA (reference sequence).

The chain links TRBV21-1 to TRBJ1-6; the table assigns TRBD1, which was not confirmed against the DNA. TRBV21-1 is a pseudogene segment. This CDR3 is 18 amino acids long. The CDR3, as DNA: TGTGCCAGCAGCACTTCCGGGACGGCGCGGTCCTATAATTCACCCCTCCACTTT. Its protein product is CASSTSGTARSYNSPLHF.

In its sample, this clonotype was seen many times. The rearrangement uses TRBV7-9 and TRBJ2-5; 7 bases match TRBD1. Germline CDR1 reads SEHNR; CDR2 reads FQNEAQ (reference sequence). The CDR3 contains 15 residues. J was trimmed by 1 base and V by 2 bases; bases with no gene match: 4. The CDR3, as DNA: TGTGCCAGCAGCTTAAGGGGGACAGCCCAAGAGACCCAGTACTTC. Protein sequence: CASSLRGTAQETQYF.

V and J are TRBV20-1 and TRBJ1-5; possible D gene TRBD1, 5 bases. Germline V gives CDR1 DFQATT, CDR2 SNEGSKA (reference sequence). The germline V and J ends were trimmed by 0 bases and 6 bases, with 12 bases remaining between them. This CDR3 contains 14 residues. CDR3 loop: CSAREGGASQPQHF. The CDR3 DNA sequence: TGCAGTGCTAGAGAAGGAGGGGCGAGTCAGCCCCAGCATTTT.

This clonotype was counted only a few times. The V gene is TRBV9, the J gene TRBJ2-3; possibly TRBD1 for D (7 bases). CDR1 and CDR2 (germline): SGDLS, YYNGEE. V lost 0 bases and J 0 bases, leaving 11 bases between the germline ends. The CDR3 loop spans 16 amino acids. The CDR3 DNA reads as TGTGCCAGCAGCGTAGGGGGGGACAGAAGCACAGATACGCAGTATTTT. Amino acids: CASSVGGDRSTDTQYF.

The CDR3 DNA reads TGCGCCAGCAGCTACAGGGGGCGCATGAAGATGGGAGGCTACACCTTC. This codes for CASSYRGRMKMGGYTF. The V call is TRBV4-3, the J call TRBJ1-2; 9 bases are a match to TRBD1. This CDR3 is built from 16 residues. CDR1 and CDR2 (germline): LGHNA, YSLEER. After removal of 5 bases from V and 8 bases from J, the junction contained 15 bases not matched to a gene.

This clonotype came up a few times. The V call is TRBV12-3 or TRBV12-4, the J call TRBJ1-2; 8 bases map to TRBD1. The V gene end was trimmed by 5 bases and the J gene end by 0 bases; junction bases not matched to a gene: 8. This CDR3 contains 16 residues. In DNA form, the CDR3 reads TGTGCCAGCAGTCCTAACAGGGGGGGAGCTAACTATGGCTACACCTTC. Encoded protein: CASSPNRGGANYGYTF.

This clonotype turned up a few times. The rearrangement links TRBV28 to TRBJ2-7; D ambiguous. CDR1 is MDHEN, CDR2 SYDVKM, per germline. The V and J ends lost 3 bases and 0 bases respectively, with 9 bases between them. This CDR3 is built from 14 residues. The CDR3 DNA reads TGTGCCAGCAGTTTCCTGGACGGCTCCTACGAGCAGTACTTC. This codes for CASSFLDGSYEQYF.

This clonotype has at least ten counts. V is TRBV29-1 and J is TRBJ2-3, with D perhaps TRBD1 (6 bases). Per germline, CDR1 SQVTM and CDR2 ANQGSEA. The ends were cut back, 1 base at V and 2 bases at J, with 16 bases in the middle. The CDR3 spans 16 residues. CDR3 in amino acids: CSVEGSAGDSTDTQYF. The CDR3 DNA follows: TGCAGCGTTGAAGGATCGGCAGGGGATTCCACAGATACGCAGTATTTT.

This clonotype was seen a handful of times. CDR3 loop: CASSYSLSSSTDTQYF. In nucleotides, the CDR3 is TGTGCCAGCAGTTACTCGCTTTCCTCTAGCACAGATACGCAGTATTTT. The chain couples TRBV6-5 to TRBJ2-3; D is ambiguous. Trimming left V 0 bases short and J 0 bases short, with 10 bases between. This CDR3 spans 16 amino acids. The germline V gene has CDR1 MNHEY and CDR2 SVGAGI.

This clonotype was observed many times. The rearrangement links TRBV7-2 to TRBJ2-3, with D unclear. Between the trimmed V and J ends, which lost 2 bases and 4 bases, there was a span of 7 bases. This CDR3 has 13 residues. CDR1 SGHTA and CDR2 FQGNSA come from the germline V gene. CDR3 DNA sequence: TGTGCCAGCAGCTTACAAACCGCAGATACGCAGTATTTT. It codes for CASSLQTADTQYF.

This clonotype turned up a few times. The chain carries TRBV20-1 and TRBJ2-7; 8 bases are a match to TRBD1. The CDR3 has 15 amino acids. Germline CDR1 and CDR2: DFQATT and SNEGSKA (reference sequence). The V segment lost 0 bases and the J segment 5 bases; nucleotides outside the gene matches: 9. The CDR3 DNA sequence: TGCAGTGCTAGAGATCCGCAGGGGGCTGGGGACGAGCAGTACTTC. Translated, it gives CSARDPQGAGDEQYF.